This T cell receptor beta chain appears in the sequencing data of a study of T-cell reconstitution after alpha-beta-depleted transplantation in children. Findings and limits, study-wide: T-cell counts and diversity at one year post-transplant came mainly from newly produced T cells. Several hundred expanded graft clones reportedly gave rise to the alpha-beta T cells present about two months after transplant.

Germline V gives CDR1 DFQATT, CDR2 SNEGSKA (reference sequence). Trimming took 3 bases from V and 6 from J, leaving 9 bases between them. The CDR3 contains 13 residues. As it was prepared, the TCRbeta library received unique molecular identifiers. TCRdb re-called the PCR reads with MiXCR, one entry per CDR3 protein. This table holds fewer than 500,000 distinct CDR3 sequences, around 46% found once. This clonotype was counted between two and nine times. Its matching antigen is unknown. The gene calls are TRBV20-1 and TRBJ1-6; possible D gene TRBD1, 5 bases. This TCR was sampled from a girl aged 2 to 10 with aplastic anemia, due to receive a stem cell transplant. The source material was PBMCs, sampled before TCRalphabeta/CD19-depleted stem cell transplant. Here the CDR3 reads CSARRRGNSPLHF. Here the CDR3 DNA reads TGCAGTGCTAGGAGAAGGGGTAATTCACCCCTCCACTTT.